Listed here is a single T cell receptor (beta chain). V shed 4 bases and J 7 bases; nucleotides not matched to a gene: 11. CDR1 is MRHNA, CDR2 SNTAGT, per germline. The CDR3 consists of 16 residues. The data belong to a study of blood T cell repertoires in COVID-19. Study overall: COVID-19 samples, acute and convalescent, were from the United States, Italy and Spain. Sources were T cells, B-cell-depleted T cells, or PBMCs; the material itself was cDNA or gDNA.

Authors' analysis steps: Amplification of reference gene primers was used by the study to estimate nucleated cell counts. The method was immunoSEQ multiplex PCR; TCRdb's version includes in-frame clones alone and lacks a portion of them. D and trimming come from the DNA, and the V and J calls and clone size come from that table. Here the sample spans approximately 250,000 clones, roughly 84% being singletons. The chain employs TRBV6-4 and TRBJ2-1; 9 bases are a match to TRBD2. The sequenced sample consisted of peripheral blood. The clonotype comes from a woman aged 35 to 49 who had recovered from COVID-19. The CDR3 DNA reads TGTGCCAGCAGTGCCGGACTAGCGTCAGTAAGGAATGAGCAGTTCTTC. This gives the protein CASSAGLASVRNEQFF.